One sample yielded the 15 T cell receptor beta chains listed below, sequenced in a study of blood T cell repertoires in COVID-19 (TCRdb year 2020). Library preparation used the immunoSEQ multiplex PCR assay. In TCRdb, the immuneACCESS table is reduced to in-frame sequences with V and J assigned. These tables do not hold every clone; where another copy was compared, an unresolved V gene accounts for under half, and the others remain unexplained. The sample includes about 440,000 clones, with 88% observed a single time. Jointly, the top ten make up around 13% of the sample. Sequencing was performed on peripheral blood. Source of these receptors: a woman aged 45-60 years with COVID-19, enrolled during active disease.

This clone was seen a handful of times. This chain connects TRBV11-1 to TRBJ1-6, with TRBD1 identical over 7 bases. With V trimmed by 5 bases and J by 11 bases, 6 bases remained unmatched. The CDR3 is made up of 13 amino acids. Germline V gives CDR1 SGHAT, CDR2 FQDESV (reference sequence). This CDR3 reads CASSRLTGTPLHF. The CDR3 DNA reads as TGTGCCAGCAGCCGACTGACAGGGACACCCCTCCACTTT.

The rearrangement links TRBV21-1 to TRBJ2-7; the table's D call, TRBD2, was not checked against the DNA. TRBV21-1 is classified as a pseudogene. CDR3 size: 16 residues. The CDR3 sequence: CASRDYGGTLSYEQYF. The CDR3 DNA reads as TGTGCCAGCAGGGATTATGGAGGGACCCTCTCCTACGAGCAGTACTTC.

The chain has TRBV3-1 (or the pseudogene TRBV3-2) and TRBJ1-1; D unresolved. There are 13 residues in the CDR3. Germline assignment: CDR1 LGHDT and CDR2 YNNKEL (reference sequence). The ends were cut back, 4 bases at V and 7 bases at J, with 13 bases in the middle. CDR3 DNA sequence: TGTGCCAGCAGCCCCCTACGGGATGGTGAAGCTTTCTTT. Translation gives CASSPLRDGEAFF.

The chain combines TRBV15 with TRBJ2-5; D gene unclear. Per germline, CDR1 LNHNV and CDR2 YYDKDF (reference sequence). The length of the CDR3 is 14 residues. Trimming removed 0 bases from V and 4 bases from J, with 9 bases in between. CDR3 residues: CATSRDRPRETQYF. In nucleotides, the CDR3 is TGTGCCACCAGCAGAGATCGGCCTAGAGAGACCCAGTACTTC.

The rearrangement uses TRBV6-5 and TRBJ2-7; 7 positions agree with TRBD2. V gave up 8 bases and J gave up 2 bases; unmatched junction bases: 3. CDR1 is MNHEY, CDR2 SVGAGI, per germline. There are 12 residues in the CDR3. This CDR3 is CASGGRAYEQYF. In DNA form, the CDR3 reads TGTGCCAGCGGGGGGAGGGCCTACGAGCAGTACTTC.

This rearrangement joins TRBV5-8 to TRBJ2-7; 12 positions match TRBD1. CDR1 is SGHTS, CDR2 YDEGEE, per germline. The CDR3 contains 14 residues. Trimming took 0 bases from V and 9 from J; bases not matched to a gene: 4. CDR3 in DNA: TGTGCCAGCAGCTTGGCCGGGACAGGGGGCGGGCAGTACTTC. The encoded protein is CASSLAGTGGGQYF.

The chain has TRBV4-1 and TRBJ2-3; D is unclear. The V gene's germline CDR1 is MGHRA and CDR2 YSYEKL. The CDR3 spans 13 residues. Trimming shortened V by 1 base and J by 6 bases, and 8 bases separated the two germline ends. The CDR3 region has the DNA TGCGCCAGCAGCCAAGTGAGGCGGGATACGCAGTATTTT. It codes for CASSQVRRDTQYF.

The chain is built from TRBV20-1 and TRBJ2-5; D is ambiguous. This CDR3 spans 10 amino acids. Germline V gene sequence: CDR1 DFQATT, CDR2 SNEGSKA (reference sequence). Between the trimmed V and J ends, which lost 5 bases and 2 bases, there was a span of 3 bases. This CDR3 reads CSAYQETQYF. CDR3 sequence (DNA): TGCAGTGCTTATCAAGAGACCCAGTACTTC.

This clone was recorded only once. The chain links TRBV6-5 to TRBJ1-2, with 7 nucleotides matching TRBD1. CDR3 size: 14 residues. Germline loops: CDR1 MNHEY, CDR2 SVGAGI. With 6 bases clipped from V and 7 bases from J, the junction kept 11 bases outside the gene matches. Here the CDR3 DNA reads TGTGCCAGCAGATCCTTACGACAGGGTGTTGGCTACACCTTC. It specifies CASRSLRQGVGYTF.

V usage is TRBV18 and J usage is TRBJ1-3, with 7 bases fitting TRBD1. The junction had 3 bases not matched to a gene; V was cut back by 1 base and J by 6 bases. Germline CDR1 KGHSH, CDR2 LQKENI. The CDR3 consists of 14 residues. CDR3 DNA sequence: TGTGCCAGCTCACCACAGGGGGCGGAAAACACCATATATTTT. Its translation: CASSPQGAENTIYF.

The V call is TRBV28, the J call TRBJ1-4; 8 nucleotides match TRBD1. The CDR3 contains 15 residues. The V segment lost 7 bases and the J segment 5 bases; nucleotides outside the gene matches: 9. Germline V gene data show CDR1 as MDHEN and CDR2 as SYDVKM. CDR3 protein: CASIDRGGGNEKLFF. The CDR3 DNA reads TGTGCCAGCATCGACAGGGGAGGCGGGAATGAAAAACTGTTTTTT. Variable domain in full (rest from reference TRBV28 and TRBJ1-4): DVKVTQSSRYLVKRTGEKVFLECVQDMDHENMFWYRQDPGLGLRLIYFSYDVKMKEKGDIPEGYSVSREKKERFSLILESASTNQTSMYLCASIDRGGGNEKLFFGSGTQLSVL.

The CDR3 loop reads CASSRRQGNSYEQYF. The CDR3 coding sequence is TGTGCCAGCAGCCGTCGACAGGGTAACTCCTACGAGCAGTACTTC. The chain is built from TRBV3-1 (or the pseudogene TRBV3-2) and TRBJ2-7; 7 nucleotides line up with TRBD1. CDR1 is LGHDT and CDR2 is YNNKEL in the germline V gene (reference sequence). The CDR3 runs 15 residues. Trimming at V came to 4 bases and at J to 0 bases, leaving 6 bases not matched to a gene.

The V gene is TRBV5-1, the J gene TRBJ2-2, with TRBD1 identical over 11 bases. This CDR3 contains 16 residues. From germline, CDR1 is SGHRS and CDR2 YFSETQ. V lost 5 bases, J lost 6 bases, and 9 bases stayed unmatched. This chain's CDR3 is CASSSDPGQGAGELFF. The CDR3 coding sequence is TGCGCCAGCAGTTCGGATCCGGGACAGGGGGCCGGGGAGCTGTTTTTT.

The V call is TRBV5-4, the J call TRBJ1-4; D remains unclear. Germline assignment: CDR1 SGHNT and CDR2 YYREEE (reference sequence). The CDR3 has 14 residues. With 2 bases removed from V and 6 bases from J, the gap between germline ends came to 11 bases. CDR3 amino acids: CASSFAGQDEKLFF. The CDR3 DNA reads as TGTGCCAGCAGCTTCGCTGGGCAAGATGAAAAACTGTTTTTT. Full variable domain (outside the CDR3, taken from reference TRBV5-4 and TRBJ1-4): ETGVTQSPTHLIKTRGQQVTLRCSSQSGHNTVSWYQQALGQGPQFIFQYYREEENGRGNFPPRFSGLQFPNYSSELNVNALELDDSALYLCASSFAGQDEKLFFGSGTQLSVL.

This chain's CDR3 is CASSFGRDSGSMNTEAFF. The CDR3 DNA is TGCGCCAGCAGCTTTGGACGGGACAGTGGGAGTATGAACACTGAAGCTTTCTTT. This sequence joins TRBV5-1 and TRBJ1-1, with 7 bases aligning to TRBD1. Germline CDR1 SGHRS, CDR2 YFSETQ. V shed 2 bases and J 0 bases; nucleotides not matched to a gene: 13. This CDR3 spans 18 amino acids.